This T cell receptor (beta chain) came from a study of beta chain features in type 1 diabetes. Study summary: Healthy donors, compared against patients, showed similar age, gender and cell yields. General study points: Shorter templates might be favored by PCR, and equally so in patients and in controls. Shorter TCRB CDR3s, moderately but significantly so, were found in Type 1 diabetes patients in all four CD4+ subsets.

The authors sorted CD4+ naive, central memory, regulatory and stem cell-like memory cells via CD45RO/CCR7/CD25/CD127/CD95/CD27. Every bit of the isolated RNA underwent reverse transcription, so sequencing read expressed TCRB transcripts. The method was immunoSEQ multiplex PCR; TCRdb's version includes in-frame clones alone and lacks a portion of them. The sample has about 240,000 clones; roughly 13% are singletons. This clone came up a few times. Antigen unknown. The CDR3 contains 17 residues. Sequenced material: naive CD4+ T cells from blood. The TCR was taken from a man aged 25 to 40 with type 1 diabetes. The rearrangement uses TRBV21-1 and TRBJ2-3; TRBD1 is the table's D call and was not checked against the DNA. TRBV21-1 is an annotated pseudogene. The CDR3 here is CASSKRGQGTGADTQYF. CDR3 nucleotide sequence: TGTGCCAGCAGCAAACGGGGACAGGGAACGGGGGCAGATACGCAGTATTTT.